Listed below are T cell receptor beta chains from one sample, sequenced in a study of blood T cell repertoires in COVID-19. Assay: immunoSEQ multiplex PCR; the TCRdb copy retains only in-frame clones and omits some. The table shows under 200,000 clones, with around four fifths occurring only once. The material sequenced was PBMCs or T cells enriched from blood (not recorded which). The receptors were gathered from a woman aged 50 to 65 in a cohort exposed to, infected with or recovered from COVID-19 (not recorded which). The CDR3 runs from the conserved cysteine through the conserved F or W. D genes are given only for firm matches. Clone size is not always given. Where it is, it says once, few, many or a class for expanded clones.

V,J,size,D,CDR3,DNA
TRBV5-1,TRBJ2-3,NA,TRBD2,CASSLGSGGTDTQYF,TGCGCCAGCAGCTTGGGTTCGGGAGGGACAGATACGCAGTATTTT
TRBV4-1,TRBJ2-7,NA,NA,CASSQARPYLTDREYEQYF,TGCGCCAGCAGCCAAGCCCGCCCCTACTTGACAGATAGAGAATACGAGCAGTACTTC
TRBV5-1,TRBJ2-3,NA,NA,CASSLDSSTDTQYF,TGCGCCAGCAGCTTGGACAGCAGCACAGATACGCAGTATTTT
TRBV7-3,TRBJ2-7,NA,TRBD2,CASSTGAGGSYEQYF,TGTGCCAGCAGCACTGGAGCGGGAGGGTCCTACGAGCAGTACTTC
TRBV6-4,TRBJ2-3,NA,NA,CASSPTGSADTQYF,TGTGCCAGCAGTCCCACCGGGAGCGCAGATACGCAGTATTTT
TRBV28,TRBJ2-3,NA,TRBD2,CASIPGLAGNTDTQYF,TGTGCCAGCATACCTGGGCTAGCGGGGAACACAGATACGCAGTATTTT
TRBV7-2,TRBJ1-6,NA,NA,CASSSLGEPKRSSPLHF,TGTGCCAGCAGCTCCCTGGGTGAGCCAAAAAGGAGTTCACCCCTCCACTTT
TRBV6-5,TRBJ2-7,NA,NA,CASGFGQSSYEQYF,TGTGCCAGCGGGTTCGGACAGAGCTCCTACGAGCAGTACTTC
TRBV3-1/TRBV3-2,TRBJ2-1,NA,NA,CASSQEGSGGDYNEQFF,TGTGCCAGCAGCCAAGAGGGTTCGGGCGGGGACTACAATGAGCAGTTCTTC
TRBV30,TRBJ2-1,NA,TRBD1,CAWSYPGQGVNEQFF,TGTGCCTGGAGTTATCCGGGACAGGGGGTCAATGAGCAGTTCTTC
TRBV28,TRBJ1-3,NA,TRBD1,CASSLLLTGGTQTIYF,TGTGCCAGCAGTTTATTATTGACAGGGGGAACGCAGACCATATATTTT
TRBV30,TRBJ1-2,NA,NA,CAWSLGGENGYTF,TGTGCCTGGAGTCTAGGAGGAGAGAATGGCTACACCTTC
TRBV5-6,TRBJ2-2,NA,NA,CASSLGEPGGELFF,TGTGCCAGCAGCTTGGGAGAACCGGGCGGGGAGCTGTTTTTT
TRBV9,TRBJ1-6,NA,TRBD1,CASSASGTENSPLHF,TGTGCCAGCAGCGCCTCCGGGACAGAGAATTCACCCCTCCACTTT
TRBV12-3/TRBV12-4,TRBJ1-1,NA,NA,CASSLRKAEAFF,TGTGCCAGCAGTTTGCGGAAGGCTGAAGCTTTCTTT
TRBV27,TRBJ2-1,NA,NA,CASSLSSLASYNEQFF,TGTGCCAGCAGTTTATCCTCCCTAGCCTCCTACAATGAGCAGTTCTTC
TRBV9,TRBJ2-1,few,TRBD2,CASSTLGGVGQFF,TGTGCCAGCAGCACCCTGGGGGGGGTCGGGCAGTTCTTC
TRBV2,TRBJ2-1,NA,TRBD1,CASTRQGAQYGKYNEQFF,TGTGCCAGCACCAGACAGGGGGCGCAGTATGGAAAATACAATGAGCAGTTCTTC
TRBV4-2,TRBJ2-3,NA,TRBD2,CASSHGGGASSTDTQYF,TGTGCCAGCAGCCACGGCGGGGGAGCATCTAGCACAGATACGCAGTATTTT
TRBV5-4,TRBJ2-5,NA,TRBD2,CASSLAGREETQYF,TGTGCCAGCAGCTTGGCGGGGAGGGAAGAGACCCAGTACTTC
TRBV18,TRBJ1-1,NA,NA,CASSPFGGGTEAFF,TGTGCCAGCTCACCATTCGGCGGGGGCACTGAAGCTTTCTTT
TRBV6-1,TRBJ1-1,NA,NA,CASSETGRVEAFF,TGTGCCAGCAGTGAAACAGGGAGAGTTGAAGCTTTCTTT
TRBV29-1,TRBJ2-1,NA,TRBD1,CSAPLDRATSYNEQFF,TGCAGCGCCCCGCTGGACAGGGCAACATCCTACAATGAGCAGTTCTTC
TRBV3-1/TRBV3-2,TRBJ1-3,few,TRBD1,CASSQRLGTGPGNTIYF,TGTGCCAGCAGCCAACGCCTGGGGACAGGGCCTGGAAACACCATATATTTT
TRBV25-1,TRBJ2-7,NA,NA,CASLREQGSYEQYF,TGTGCCAGCTTGAGGGAACAGGGCTCCTACGAGCAGTACTTC
TRBV28,TRBJ1-1,few,NA,CASSPTQGGTEAFF,TGTGCCAGCAGCCCGACACAGGGTGGAACTGAAGCTTTCTTT